A selection of T cell receptor beta chains follows, all from one sample in a study of cytomegalovirus exposure and HLA in healthy donors. TCRdb's table, derived via immunoSEQ multiplex PCR, lists solely in-frame clones and lacks some. The sample lists 60,000 to 75,000 clones, 55% to 70% occurring once. Sequenced material: PBMCs. The receptors were gathered from a woman aged 45-65 years in good health and CMV-seronegative. CDR3s include the opening cysteine and the closing phenylalanine or tryptophan. D genes are given only for firm matches. Some rows have no size entry. The others give once, few or many, or a class for an expanded clone.

v_call	clone_size	cdr3_length	d_call	j_call	cdr3_aa	cdr3_nt
TRBV6-5	-	14	-	TRBJ1-2	CASSYSEGVNGYTF	TGTGCCAGCAGTTACTCCGAGGGGGTCAATGGCTACACCTTC
TRBV5-1	many	15	TRBD2	TRBJ2-1	CASSLTSGTYNEQFF	TGCGCCAGCAGCTTGACTAGCGGGACCTACAATGAGCAGTTCTTC
TRBV9	-	15	-	TRBJ1-3	CASSLTQGMGGTIYF	TGTGCCAGCAGCCTTACCCAGGGGATGGGTGGCACCATATATTTT
TRBV7-3	-	14	TRBD1	TRBJ2-5	CASSLTGGEETQYF	TGTGCCAGCAGCTTGACAGGGGGAGAAGAGACCCAGTACTTC
TRBV5-1	-	16	TRBD1	TRBJ1-4	CASSMGQGARNEKLFF	TGCGCCAGCAGCATGGGACAGGGGGCGCGTAATGAAAAACTGTTTTTT
TRBV7-6	few	13	-	TRBJ1-1	CASSLAGSPEAFF	TGTGCCAGCAGCTTAGCGGGCAGTCCAGAAGCTTTCTTT
TRBV5-1	-	14	TRBD2	TRBJ2-7	CASSLTSGSYEQYF	TGCGCCAGCAGCTTGACTAGCGGTTCCTACGAGCAGTACTTC
TRBV6-5	-	14	TRBD1	TRBJ1-5	CASSYGQGRQPQHF	TGTGCCAGCAGTTACGGACAGGGGAGGCAGCCCCAGCATTTT
TRBV19	-	18	TRBD1	TRBJ2-4	CASSRMRQGALRINIQYF	TGTGCCAGTAGTCGAATGAGACAGGGGGCCCTCCGGATCAACATTCAGTACTTC
TRBV5-4	once	15	TRBD1	TRBJ1-4	CASSLWTGGDEKLFF	TGTGCCAGCAGCTTGTGGACAGGGGGGGATGAAAAACTGTTTTTT
TRBV2	once	11	-	TRBJ1-1	CASSYSGEAFF	TGTGCCAGCAGTTATTCGGGGGAAGCTTTCTTT
TRBV28	-	11	-	TRBJ2-7	CASSYSYEQYF	TGTGCCAGCAGTTATAGCTACGAGCAGTACTTC
TRBV18	-	14	-	TRBJ2-7	CASSPPSGYYEQYF	TGTGCCAGCTCACCACCTTCAGGGTACTACGAGCAGTACTTC
TRBV6-5	-	15	-	TRBJ2-7	CASSPQLAVGGEQYF	TGTGCCAGCAGCCCGCAACTAGCAGTTGGGGGCGAGCAGTACTTC
TRBV2	-	13	TRBD1	TRBJ1-2	CASSTGQGLGYTF	TGTGCCAGCAGTACCGGACAGGGATTAGGCTACACCTTC
TRBV2	few	14	TRBD1	TRBJ1-1	CASKWRQGATEAFF	TGTGCCAGCAAGTGGAGGCAGGGGGCTACTGAAGCTTTCTTT